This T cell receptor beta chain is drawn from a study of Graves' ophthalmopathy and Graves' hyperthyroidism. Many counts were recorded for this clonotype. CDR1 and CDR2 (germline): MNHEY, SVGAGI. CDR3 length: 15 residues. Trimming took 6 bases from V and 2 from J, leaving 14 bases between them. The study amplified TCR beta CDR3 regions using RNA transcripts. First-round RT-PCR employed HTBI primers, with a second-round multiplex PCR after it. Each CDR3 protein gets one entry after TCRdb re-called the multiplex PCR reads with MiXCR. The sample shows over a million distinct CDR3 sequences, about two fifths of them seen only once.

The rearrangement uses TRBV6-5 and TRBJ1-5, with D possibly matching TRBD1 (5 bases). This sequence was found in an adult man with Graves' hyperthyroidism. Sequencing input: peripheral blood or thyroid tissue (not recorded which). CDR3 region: CASRDITGGNQPQHF. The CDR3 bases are TGTGCCAGCAGAGATATCACAGGTGGCAATCAGCCCCAGCATTTT.